Sequencing of this T cell receptor (beta chain) was carried out in a study of T cells in narcolepsy. Study-wide results and limits: Blood of same and different patients, but not healthy controls, reportedly held recurring autoreactive clonotypes.

Sequenced by immunoSEQ multiplex PCR; TCRdb stores in-frame clones only, minus some. This table holds around 32,000 clones, 75% to 85% found once. Trimming took off 0 bases at V and 5 bases at J, with 12 bases between the two ends. The germline V gene has CDR1 SGHRS and CDR2 YFSETQ. The CDR3 runs 15 residues. A remark on this clone: Its cognate antigen is unknown.

This rearrangement joins TRBV5-1 to TRBJ2-1; weak D call: TRBD1 (6 bases). The receptor's source is a human donor with narcolepsy. Sequences were obtained from CD45RA- memory CD4+ T cells from PBMCs. Here the CDR3 reads CASSLDPYRDNEQFF. CDR3 bases: TGCGCCAGCAGCTTGGATCCCTACAGGGACAATGAGCAGTTCTTC.